Described below is a single T cell receptor beta chain sequence and its context. What this receptor recognizes is not known. Per-base qualities were not stored, and no clone one base away is much larger. TCRbeta CDR3 regions were amplified from genomic DNA by means of the immunoSEQ Assay, a bias-controlled multiplex PCR. Concerning the study's data processing: Nucleated cell counts per sample were estimated from amplification of reference gene primers within the assay. To quantify the absolute abundance of each unique TCRbeta CDR3 rearrangement, sequence reads were collapsed and filtered. For each sample, productive Simpson clonality was calculated as the square root of Simpson's diversity index over productive rearrangements. TCRdb re-hosts the immuneACCESS table, in-frame sequences only. Its copies lack some clones; in the studies checked, an unresolved V gene accounts for under half of them, and the cause for the rest is not known. The V and J calls and the clone size are those of that table, but D and trimming were determined from the DNA. The sample includes 120,000 or so clones, with around 81% observed a single time. The top ten clonotypes cover 17% of the sample.

This entry belongs to a study of blood T cell repertoires in COVID-19 (TCRdb year 2020). For the wider study: Collaborator samples came from the United States, Italy and Spain and covered acute and convalescent phases of COVID-19. The material from the prospective study consisted of cDNA or gDNA derived from T cells, B-cell-depleted T cells, or PBMCs. Where available, HLA class I and class II types were taken from metadata supplied by the sample provider and were not determined by assay-based typing. The samples were drawn from the first 160 participants of the ongoing ImmuneRACE study and from over a thousand subjects provided by 6 global collaborators. Nearly every sample came with metadata listing a de-identified subject ID, COVID-19 status, age in years and sex. Subjects who had been exposed to COVID-19, were actively infected with it, or had recovered from it provided the deeply sampled blood TCRbeta repertoires that made up the dataset. A freely available public database, intended as a resource for researchers studying the immune response to SARS-CoV-2, is where the repertoires were released. Study-level results and caveats: Clinical and demographic metadata were provided uncurated, with the amount varying by source and participant.

One collaborating source in Seattle enrolled patients during active infection and followed them longitudinally through the course of disease. Whole blood was collected in K2EDTA tubes by collaborating institutions according to the institutions' own protocols. For TCRbeta analysis, collaborators shipped samples in one of three forms: frozen whole blood, isolated PBMCs, or DNA extracted from either of those sample types. For CDR1 and CDR2, the germline V gene lists MDHEN and SYDVKM. The CDR3 covers 15 residues, taking in both the cysteine and the phenylalanine. Here the CDR3 DNA is all that survives: 45 bases in frame from base 1. V gives up 3 bases and J gives up 1 base, and the segment between their germline ends measures 13 bases.

The receptor was derived from a man younger than 45 with COVID-19, enrolled during active disease. The chain joins TRBV28 to TRBJ2-7; the D gene is perhaps TRBD2, on 5 matching bases. Sample: peripheral blood. At the DNA level, the sequence is TGTGCCAGCAGTTTCGGGGATTCCTTATCCTACGAGCAGTACTTC. Its protein product is CASSFGDSLSYEQYF.